These 11 T cell receptor beta chains originate from one sample sequenced in a study of T cells in Graves' hyperthyroidism and ophthalmopathy. TCR beta CDR3 regions were amplified from RNA. A first-round RT-PCR of the TCR CDR3 used the HTBI primer set. TCRdb reprocessed the multiplex PCR reads with MiXCR, giving one entry per CDR3 protein. The sample yields under 350,000 distinct CDR3 sequences, about 20% seen once. Sequencing was done on a sample of blood. Source of these receptors: a woman between 45 and 65 years old with Graves' hyperthyroidism.

This clonotype showed up many times. The CDR3 spells CSARETGGNTEAFF. The CDR3 DNA follows: TGCAGTGCTAGAGAAACAGGGGGCAACACTGAAGCTTTCTTT. The chain is built from TRBV20-1 and TRBJ1-1; 9 bases fit TRBD1. Germline lookup yields CDR1 DFQATT and CDR2 SNEGSKA (reference sequence). The CDR3 runs 14 residues. Unmatched junction bases numbered 1, after V lost 0 bases and J lost 2 bases.

At least ten counts were recorded for this clonotype. The V call is TRBV6-1, the J call TRBJ1-5; D is undetermined. The germline V gene encodes CDR1 MNHNS and CDR2 SASEGT. Trimming left V 8 bases short and J 6 bases short, with 5 bases between. The CDR3 is made up of 10 amino acids. The CDR3 sequence is CASGSQPQHF. CDR3 DNA sequence: TGTGCCAGCGGGAGTCAGCCCCAGCATTTT.

This chain uses TRBV7-2 with TRBJ1-4; D may be TRBD1 (5 bases). The CDR3 is 15 amino acids. V lost 4 bases, J lost 0 bases, and 9 bases lay in between. In germline, CDR1 is SGHTA, CDR2 FQGNSA. The DNA of the CDR3 is TGTGCCAGCAGCTCGGACACATCAACTAATGAAAAACTGTTTTTT. Encoded protein: CASSSDTSTNEKLFF.

The chain couples TRBV5-1 to TRBJ2-2; 8 nucleotides match TRBD1. The CDR3 loop spans 18 amino acids. Germline trimming cut 0 bases from V and 5 bases from J; bases unmatched to any gene: 12. Per germline, CDR1 SGHRS and CDR2 YFSETQ. The CDR3 DNA is TGCGCCAGCAGCTTGGAAGCCCCCGGGACAGGTGAAACCGGGGAGCTGTTTTTT. Encoded protein: CASSLEAPGTGETGELFF.

The chain recombines TRBV28 with TRBJ1-6; unclear D gene. The CDR3 is 14 residues long. Germline lookup yields CDR1 MDHEN and CDR2 SYDVKM. V was pared by 6 bases and J by 3 bases, with 9 bases between. CDR3 sequence (DNA): TGTGCCAGCAGCCTTGCAGACTATAATTCACCCCTCCACTTT. Its translation is CASSLADYNSPLHF.

A single count supports this clonotype. This rearrangement joins TRBV3-1 to TRBJ1-5; TRBD1 aligns across 8 bases. The CDR3 is made up of 18 amino acids. Germline values: CDR1 LGHDT, CDR2 YNNKEL (reference sequence). With 0 bases clipped from V and 6 bases from J, the junction kept 13 bases outside the gene matches. CDR3 protein: CASSQDRDNRGSSQPQHF. The DNA for the CDR3 is TGTGCCAGCAGCCAAGATCGGGATAACAGGGGGTCCAGTCAGCCCCAGCATTTT. Full variable domain (remainder filled in from reference TRBV3-1 and TRBJ1-5): DTAVSQTPKYLVTQMGNDKSIKCEQNLGHDTMYWYKQDSKKFLKIMFSYNNKELIINETVPNRFSPKSPDKAHLNLHINSLELGDSAVYFCASSQDRDNRGSSQPQHFGDGTRLSIL.

The chain links TRBV3-1 to TRBJ2-5; 8 nucleotides align to TRBD2. Per germline, CDR1 LGHDT and CDR2 YNNKEL (reference sequence). There are 15 residues in the CDR3. J was trimmed by 3 bases and V by 0 bases; bases with no gene match: 3. The CDR3 DNA follows: TGTGCCAGCAGCCAAGAAACAGCGGGGGAAGAGACCCAGTACTTC. The encoded protein is CASSQETAGEETQYF.

For this clonotype: The final CDR3 position lacks the conserved phenylalanine or tryptophan, pointing to a likely read error. This chain uses TRBV5-1 with TRBJ1-2; D not resolved. V lost 0 bases to trimming and J lost 1 base, with 7 bases between them. CDR3 length equals 14 residues. The germline V gene has CDR1 SGHRS and CDR2 YFSETQ. In DNA form, the CDR3 reads TGCGCCAGCAGCTTGGGTGGCGGTAACTATGGCTACACCCTC. Residues: CASSLGGGNYGYTL.

This clonotype was seen ten or more times. The V gene is TRBV12-3 or TRBV12-4, the J gene TRBJ2-1; 9 bases align to TRBD2. This CDR3 is built from 17 residues. After removal of 1 base from V and 6 bases from J, the junction contained 10 bases not matched to a gene. The CDR3 bases are TGTGCCAGCAGTTTAGGCGAGAGGCGGGGGGGGTTCAATGAGCAGTTCTTC. Translation gives CASSLGERRGGFNEQFF.

This sequence joins TRBV7-9 and TRBJ2-6; D unresolved. The germline CDR1 and CDR2 sequences are SEHNR and FQNEAQ (reference sequence). The CDR3 covers 13 residues. With 8 bases removed from V and 1 base from J, the gap between germline ends came to 6 bases. CDR3 sequence (DNA): TGTGCCAGCGGGGATTCTGGGGCCAACGTCCTGACTTTC. Translating gives CASGDSGANVLTF.

V gene TRBV19 combines with J gene TRBJ2-3, with D tentatively TRBD1 (6 bases). This CDR3 has 14 residues. Germline V gene lookup returns CDR1 LNHDA and CDR2 SQIVND (reference sequence). V was clipped by 5 bases and J by 10 bases, with 19 bases between them. CDR3 nucleotides: TGTGCCAGTAGTGGGACACAGGGTCAGAGGGCGCAGTATTTT. It translates to CASSGTQGQRAQYF.